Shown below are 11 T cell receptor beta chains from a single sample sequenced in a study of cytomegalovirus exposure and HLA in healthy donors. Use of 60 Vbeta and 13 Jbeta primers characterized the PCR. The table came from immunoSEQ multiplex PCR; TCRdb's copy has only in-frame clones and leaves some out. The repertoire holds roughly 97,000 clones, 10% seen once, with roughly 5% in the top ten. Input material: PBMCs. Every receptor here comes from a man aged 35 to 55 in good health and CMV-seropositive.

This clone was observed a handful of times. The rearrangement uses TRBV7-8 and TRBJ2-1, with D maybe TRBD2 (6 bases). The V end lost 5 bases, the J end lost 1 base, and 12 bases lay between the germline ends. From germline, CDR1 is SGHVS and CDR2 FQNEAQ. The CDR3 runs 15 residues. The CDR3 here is CASSPMEGSYNEQFF. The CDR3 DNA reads TGTGCCAGCAGCCCTATGGAGGGTTCCTACAATGAGCAGTTCTTC.

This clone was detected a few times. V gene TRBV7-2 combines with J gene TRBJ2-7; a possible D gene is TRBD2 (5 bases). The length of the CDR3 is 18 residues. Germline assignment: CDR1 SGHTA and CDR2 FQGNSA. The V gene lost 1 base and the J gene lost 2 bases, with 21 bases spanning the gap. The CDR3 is CASSLGQQRRGTAYEQYF. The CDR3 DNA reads TGTGCCAGCAGCTTAGGCCAACAGAGACGGGGTACTGCCTACGAGCAGTACTTC.

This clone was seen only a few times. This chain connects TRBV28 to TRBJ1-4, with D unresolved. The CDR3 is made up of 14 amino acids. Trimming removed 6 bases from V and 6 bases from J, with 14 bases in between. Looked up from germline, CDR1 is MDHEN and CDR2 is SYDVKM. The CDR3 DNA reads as TGTGCCAGCAGACTTCCGCGGGGAGATGAAAAACTGTTTTTT. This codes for CASRLPRGDEKLFF.

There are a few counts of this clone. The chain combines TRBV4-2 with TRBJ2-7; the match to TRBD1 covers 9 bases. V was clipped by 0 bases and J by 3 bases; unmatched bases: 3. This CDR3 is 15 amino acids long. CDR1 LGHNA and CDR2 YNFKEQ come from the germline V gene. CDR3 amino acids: CASSQEGQGYYEQYF. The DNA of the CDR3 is TGTGCCAGCAGCCAAGAGGGACAGGGTTACTACGAGCAGTACTTC.

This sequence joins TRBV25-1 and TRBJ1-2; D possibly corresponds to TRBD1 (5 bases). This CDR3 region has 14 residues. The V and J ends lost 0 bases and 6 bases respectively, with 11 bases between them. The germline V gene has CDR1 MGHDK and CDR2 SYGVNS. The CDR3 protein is CASSEYGLRDGYTF. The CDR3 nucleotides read TGTGCCAGCAGTGAATACGGCCTCAGGGATGGCTACACCTTC.

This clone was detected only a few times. DNA of the CDR3: TGTGCCAGCAGTCGGACAGGGCGCTATGGCTACACCTTC. As protein: CASSRTGRYGYTF. The chain is built from TRBV28 and TRBJ1-2; TRBD1 aligns across 8 bases. In germline, CDR1 is MDHEN, CDR2 SYDVKM. Germline trimming cut 5 bases from V and 4 bases from J; bases unmatched to any gene: 3. CDR3 length: 13 amino acids.

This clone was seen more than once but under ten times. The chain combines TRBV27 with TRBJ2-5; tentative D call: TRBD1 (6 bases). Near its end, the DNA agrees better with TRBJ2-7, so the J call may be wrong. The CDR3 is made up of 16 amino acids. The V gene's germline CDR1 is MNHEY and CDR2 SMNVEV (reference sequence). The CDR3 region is CASSPSDRDMSYEQYF. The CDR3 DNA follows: TGTGCCAGCAGCCCCTCCGACCGGGACATGTCCTACGAGCAGTACTTC.

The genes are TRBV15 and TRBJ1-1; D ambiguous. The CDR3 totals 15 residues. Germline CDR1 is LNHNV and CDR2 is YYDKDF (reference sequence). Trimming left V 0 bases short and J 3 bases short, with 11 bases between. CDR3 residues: CATSRDHRGDTEAFF. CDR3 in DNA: TGTGCCACCAGCAGAGATCATCGAGGAGACACTGAAGCTTTCTTT.

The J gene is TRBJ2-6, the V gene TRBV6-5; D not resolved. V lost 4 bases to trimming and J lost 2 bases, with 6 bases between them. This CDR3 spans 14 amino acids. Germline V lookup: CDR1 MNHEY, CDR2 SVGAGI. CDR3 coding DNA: TGTGCCAGCAGTTTAGAGGCTGGGGCCAACGTCCTGACTTTC. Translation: CASSLEAGANVLTF.

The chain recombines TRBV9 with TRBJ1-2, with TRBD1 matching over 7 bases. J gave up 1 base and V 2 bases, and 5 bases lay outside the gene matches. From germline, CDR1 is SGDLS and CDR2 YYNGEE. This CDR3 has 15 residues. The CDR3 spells CASSVEGGLNYGYTF. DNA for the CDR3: TGTGCCAGCAGCGTGGAAGGGGGCCTTAACTATGGCTACACCTTC.

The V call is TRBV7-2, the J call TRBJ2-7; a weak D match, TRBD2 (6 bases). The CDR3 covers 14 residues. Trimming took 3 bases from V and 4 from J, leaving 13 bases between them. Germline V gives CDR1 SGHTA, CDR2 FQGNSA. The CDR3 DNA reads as TGTGCCAGCAGCTTTCTAGCGAGAACATACGAGCAGTACTTC. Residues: CASSFLARTYEQYF.